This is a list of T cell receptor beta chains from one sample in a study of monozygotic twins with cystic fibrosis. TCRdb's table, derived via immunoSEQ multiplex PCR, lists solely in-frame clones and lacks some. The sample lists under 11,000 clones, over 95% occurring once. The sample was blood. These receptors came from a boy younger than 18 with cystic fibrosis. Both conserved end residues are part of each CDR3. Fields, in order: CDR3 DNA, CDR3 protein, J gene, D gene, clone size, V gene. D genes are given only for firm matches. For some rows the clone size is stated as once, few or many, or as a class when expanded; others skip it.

DNA: TGTGCCAGCAGAAACACCCAGGGGGCTAGCTATGGCTACACCTTC
CDR3: CASRNTQGASYGYTF
J: TRBJ1-2
D: TRBD1
size: .
V: TRBV7-9

DNA: TGTGCCAGCAGCCCCGGACTAGCGGGGTACAATGAGCAGTTCTTC
CDR3: CASSPGLAGYNEQFF
J: TRBJ2-1
D: TRBD2
size: .
V: TRBV27

DNA: TGTGCCAGCAGCCTTGTAGGAACGAACACCGGGGAGCTGTTTTTT
CDR3: CASSLVGTNTGELFF
J: TRBJ2-2
D: .
size: .
V: TRBV5-4

DNA: TGTGCCAGCAGGAGGGAGGGGGCTGAAGCTTTCTTT
CDR3: CASRREGAEAFF
J: TRBJ1-1
D: .
size: .
V: TRBV6-1

DNA: TGCAGTGCTAGAGTGGGAGATACGCAGTATTTT
CDR3: CSARVGDTQYF
J: TRBJ2-3
D: .
size: once
V: TRBV20-1

DNA: TGTGCCAGCAGCTTAGATTCAATACAAAACACTGAAGCTTTCTTT
CDR3: CASSLDSIQNTEAFF
J: TRBJ1-1
D: .
size: .
V: TRBV7-6

DNA: TGTGCCAGTAGTTCACCCGGGACGAGCTCCTACGAGCAGTACTTC
CDR3: CASSSPGTSSYEQYF
J: TRBJ2-7
D: .
size: once
V: TRBV19

DNA: TGTGCCAGCTCACAACGGGCCGGTAGCCTAAATGAGCAGTTCTTC
CDR3: CASSQRAGSLNEQFF
J: TRBJ2-1
D: .
size: .
V: TRBV18

DNA: TGTGCCAGCAGCGAATGGAGCGGGAGCCCAGATACGCAGTATTTT
CDR3: CASSEWSGSPDTQYF
J: TRBJ2-3
D: TRBD2
size: .
V: TRBV7-2

DNA: TGTGCCTGGACAGATAACACTGAAGCTTTCTTT
CDR3: CAWTDNTEAFF
J: TRBJ1-1
D: .
size: once
V: TRBV30

DNA: TGTGCCAGCAGTGAAGGGGTCGATGGCACAGATACGCAGTATTTT
CDR3: CASSEGVDGTDTQYF
J: TRBJ2-3
D: .
size: .
V: TRBV6-1

DNA: TGCGCCAGCAGTGACAAGACGCAAACCGTTTCCTACGAGCAGTACTTC
CDR3: CASSDKTQTVSYEQYF
J: TRBJ2-7
D: .
size: .
V: TRBV10-2

DNA: TGCGCCAGCAGCTTGGTAGCTAGCGGCACAGATACGCAGTATTTT
CDR3: CASSLVASGTDTQYF
J: TRBJ2-3
D: .
size: .
V: TRBV5-1

DNA: TGTGCCAGCAGTTACGGGGCCGCAACAGGGGATGAAGCTTTCTTT
CDR3: CASSYGAATGDEAFF
J: TRBJ1-1
D: TRBD1
size: .
V: TRBV6-5

DNA: TGTGCCAGCAGCCCGACGGTGATTACAGATACGCAGTATTTT
CDR3: CASSPTVITDTQYF
J: TRBJ2-3
D: .
size: once
V: TRBV9

DNA: TGTGCCAGCAGTAAGACAAGTAACTATGGCTACACCTTC
CDR3: CASSKTSNYGYTF
J: TRBJ1-2
D: .
size: .
V: TRBV27

DNA: TGTGCCAGCAGCCCTAGTGGGGGAGAGACCCAGTACTTC
CDR3: CASSPSGGETQYF
J: TRBJ2-5
D: .
size: .
V: TRBV7-9

DNA: TGTGCCAGCAGTTACTCGAGGGAAGATCAGCCCCAGCATTTT
CDR3: CASSYSREDQPQHF
J: TRBJ1-5
D: .
size: .
V: TRBV6-5

DNA: TGTGCCAGCAGCTCTCGGCTAGCGGGGGGCCCTGGCACAGATACGCAGTATTTT
CDR3: CASSSRLAGGPGTDTQYF
J: TRBJ2-3
D: TRBD2
size: .
V: TRBV7-2

DNA: TGTGCCAGCAGCTTACGGCCTAGCGGGATATTCGACAATGAGCAGTTCTTC
CDR3: CASSLRPSGIFDNEQFF
J: TRBJ2-1
D: TRBD2
size: .
V: TRBV7-8

DNA: TGTGCCAGCAGTTACGTTGCAGCCAGTTACTATGGCTACACCTTC
CDR3: CASSYVAASYYGYTF
J: TRBJ1-2
D: .
size: .
V: TRBV6-5

DNA: TGTGACAGCAGCGTAGACCCCGGGATCAATCCCCTCACAGATACGCAGTATTTT
CDR3: CDSSVDPGINPLTDTQYF
J: TRBJ2-3
D: .
size: .
V: TRBV9

DNA: TGTGCCAGTAGATCCCCTGGCGGGGCAACTAATGAAAAACTGTTTTTT
CDR3: CASRSPGGATNEKLFF
J: TRBJ1-4
D: .
size: .
V: TRBV19

DNA: TGTGCCAGCAGTGACACCGACAGGGCGGTACTGTTTTTT
CDR3: CASSDTDRAVLFF
J: TRBJ1-4
D: TRBD1
size: .
V: TRBV6-1

DNA: TGTGCCAGTAGTATTATCTCCCTGGGTGTAGAGACAGATACGCAGTATTTT
CDR3: CASSIISLGVETDTQYF
J: TRBJ2-3
D: .
size: .
V: TRBV19

DNA: TGCGCCAGCAGCCAAGAACCCTTGGGGCAGGACTATGGCTACACCTTC
CDR3: CASSQEPLGQDYGYTF
J: TRBJ1-2
D: .
size: .
V: TRBV4-1

DNA: TGTGCCAGCAGTGAAGCGATGTCACTAGGAAGGGGGGTGCAGTACTTC
CDR3: CASSEAMSLGRGVQYF
J: TRBJ2-7
D: .
size: .
V: TRBV6-1